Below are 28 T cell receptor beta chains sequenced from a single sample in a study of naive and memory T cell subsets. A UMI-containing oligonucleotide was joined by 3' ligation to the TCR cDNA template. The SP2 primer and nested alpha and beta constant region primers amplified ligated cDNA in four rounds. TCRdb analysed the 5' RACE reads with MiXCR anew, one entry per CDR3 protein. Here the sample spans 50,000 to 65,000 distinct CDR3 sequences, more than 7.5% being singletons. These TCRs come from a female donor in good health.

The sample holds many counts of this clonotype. CDR3 nucleotide sequence: TGTGCCAGCAGTTACTTCATGGACAGGAACTATCAGCCCCAGCATTTT. Translated, it gives CASSYFMDRNYQPQHF. V usage is TRBV6-2 or TRBV6-3 and J usage is TRBJ1-5; TRBD1 aligns across 7 bases. Unmatched junction bases numbered 8, after V lost 1 base and J lost 5 bases. CDR1 MNHEY and CDR2 SVGEGT come from the germline V gene. There are 16 residues in the CDR3.

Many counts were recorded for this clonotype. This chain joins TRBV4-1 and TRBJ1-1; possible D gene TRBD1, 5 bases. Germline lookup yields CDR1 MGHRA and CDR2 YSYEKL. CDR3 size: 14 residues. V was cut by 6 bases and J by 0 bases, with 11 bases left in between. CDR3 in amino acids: CASRATGMNTEAFF. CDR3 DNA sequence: TGCGCCAGCAGAGCTACAGGCATGAACACTGAAGCTTTCTTT.

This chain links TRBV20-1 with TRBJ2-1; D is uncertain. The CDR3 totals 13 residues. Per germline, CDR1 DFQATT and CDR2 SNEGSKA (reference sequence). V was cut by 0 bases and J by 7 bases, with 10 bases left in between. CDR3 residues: CSARDHRRNEQFF. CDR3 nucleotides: TGCAGTGCTAGAGATCATCGGCGGAATGAGCAGTTCTTC.

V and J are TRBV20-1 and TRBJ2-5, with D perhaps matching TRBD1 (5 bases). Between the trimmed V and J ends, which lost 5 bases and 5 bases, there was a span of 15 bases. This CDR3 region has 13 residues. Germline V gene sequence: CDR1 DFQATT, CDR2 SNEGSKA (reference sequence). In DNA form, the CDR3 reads TGCAGTGCTTCGAAGGGGCCCGGGGAGACCCAGTACTTC. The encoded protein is CSASKGPGETQYF.

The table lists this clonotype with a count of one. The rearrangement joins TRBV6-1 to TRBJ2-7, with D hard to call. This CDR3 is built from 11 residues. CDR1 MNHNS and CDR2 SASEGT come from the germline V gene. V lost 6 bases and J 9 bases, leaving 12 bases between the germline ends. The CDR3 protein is CASRGLDRQYF. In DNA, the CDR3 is TGTGCCAGCAGAGGGCTAGATAGGCAGTACTTC.

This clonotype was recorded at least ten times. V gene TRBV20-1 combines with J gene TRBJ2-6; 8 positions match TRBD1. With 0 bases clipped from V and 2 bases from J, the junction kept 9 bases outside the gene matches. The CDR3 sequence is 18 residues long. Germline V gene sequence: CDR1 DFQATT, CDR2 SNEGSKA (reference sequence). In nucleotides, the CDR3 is TGCAGTGCTAGAGATCTGCACGGACAGGGTACTGGGGCCAACGTCCTGACTTTC. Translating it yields CSARDLHGQGTGANVLTF.

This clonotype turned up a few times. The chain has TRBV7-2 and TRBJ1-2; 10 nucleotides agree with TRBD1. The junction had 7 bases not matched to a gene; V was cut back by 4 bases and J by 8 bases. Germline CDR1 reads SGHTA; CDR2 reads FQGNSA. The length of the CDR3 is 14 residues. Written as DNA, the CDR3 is TGTGCCAGCAGCTGGCCGGGACAGGGGTCCGGCTACACCTTC. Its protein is CASSWPGQGSGYTF.

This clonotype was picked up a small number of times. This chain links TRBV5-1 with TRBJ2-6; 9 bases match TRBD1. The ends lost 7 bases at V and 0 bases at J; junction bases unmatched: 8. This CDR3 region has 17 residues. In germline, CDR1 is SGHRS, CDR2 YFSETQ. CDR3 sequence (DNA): TGCGCCAGCGGACACCGGGACAGGGTCTCTGGGGCCAACGTCCTGACTTTC. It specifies CASGHRDRVSGANVLTF.

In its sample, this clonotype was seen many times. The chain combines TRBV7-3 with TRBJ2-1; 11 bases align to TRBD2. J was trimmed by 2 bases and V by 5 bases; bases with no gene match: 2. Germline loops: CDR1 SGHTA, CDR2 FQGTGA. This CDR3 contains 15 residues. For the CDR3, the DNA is TGTGCCAGCAGCCCGACTAGCGGGGCCTACAATGAGCAGTTCTTC. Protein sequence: CASSPTSGAYNEQFF.

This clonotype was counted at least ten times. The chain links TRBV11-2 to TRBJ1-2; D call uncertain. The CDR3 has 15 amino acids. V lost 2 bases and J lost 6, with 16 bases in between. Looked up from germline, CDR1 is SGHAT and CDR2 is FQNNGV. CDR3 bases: TGTGCCAGCAGCTTAAGGTCCGGGCAGGATGATGGCTACACCTTC. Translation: CASSLRSGQDDGYTF.

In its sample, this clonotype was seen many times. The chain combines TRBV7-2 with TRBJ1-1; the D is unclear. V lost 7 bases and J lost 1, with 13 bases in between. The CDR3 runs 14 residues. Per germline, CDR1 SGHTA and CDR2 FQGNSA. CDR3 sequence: CASIKGVGNTEAFF. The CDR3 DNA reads TGTGCCAGCATCAAAGGAGTAGGGAACACTGAAGCTTTCTTT.

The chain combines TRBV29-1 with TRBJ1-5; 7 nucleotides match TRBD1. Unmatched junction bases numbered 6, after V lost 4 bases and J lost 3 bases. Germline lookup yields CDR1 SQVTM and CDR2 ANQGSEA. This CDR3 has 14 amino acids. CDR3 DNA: TGCAGCGTTGGGGGGGACAGCCTCAATCAGCCCCAGCATTTT. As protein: CSVGGDSLNQPQHF.

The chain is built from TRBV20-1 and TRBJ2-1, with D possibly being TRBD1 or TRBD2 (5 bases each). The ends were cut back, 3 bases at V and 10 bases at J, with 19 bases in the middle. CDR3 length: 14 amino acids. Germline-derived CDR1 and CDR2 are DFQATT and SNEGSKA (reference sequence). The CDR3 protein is CSARGSRGRLEQFF. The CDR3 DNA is TGCAGTGCTAGGGGGTCCCGGGGCCGTTTGGAGCAGTTCTTC.

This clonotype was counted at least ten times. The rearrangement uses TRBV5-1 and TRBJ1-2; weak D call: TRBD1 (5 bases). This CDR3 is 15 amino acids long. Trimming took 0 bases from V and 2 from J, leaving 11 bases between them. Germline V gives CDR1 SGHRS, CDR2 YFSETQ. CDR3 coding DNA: TGCGCCAGCAGCTTGGGGGGCGGCTCAAACTATGGCTACACCTTC. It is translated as CASSLGGGSNYGYTF.

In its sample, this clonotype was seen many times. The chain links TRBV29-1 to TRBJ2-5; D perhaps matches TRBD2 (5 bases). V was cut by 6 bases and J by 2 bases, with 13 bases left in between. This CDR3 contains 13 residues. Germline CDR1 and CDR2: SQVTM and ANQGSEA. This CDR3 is CSVEGAAQETQYF. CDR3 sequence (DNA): TGCAGCGTAGAGGGAGCCGCGCAAGAGACCCAGTACTTC. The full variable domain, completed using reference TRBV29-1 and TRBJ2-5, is SAVISQKPSRDICQRGTSLTIQCQVDSQVTMMFWYRQQPGQSLTLIATANQGSEATYESGFVIDKFPISRPNLTFSTLTVSNMSPEDSSIYLCSVEGAAQETQYFGPGTRLLVL.

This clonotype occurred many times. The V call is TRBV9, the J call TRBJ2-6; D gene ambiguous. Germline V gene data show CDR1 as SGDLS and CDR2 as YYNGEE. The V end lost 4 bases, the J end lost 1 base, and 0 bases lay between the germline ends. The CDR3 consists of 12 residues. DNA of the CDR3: TGTGCCAGCAGCTCTGGGGCCAACGTCCTGACTTTC. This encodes CASSSGANVLTF.

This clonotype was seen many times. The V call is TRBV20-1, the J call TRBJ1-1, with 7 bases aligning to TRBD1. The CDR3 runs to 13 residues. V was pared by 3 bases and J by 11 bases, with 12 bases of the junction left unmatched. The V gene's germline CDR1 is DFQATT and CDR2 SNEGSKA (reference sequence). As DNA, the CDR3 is TGCAGTGCTAGCACTACAGGGGAACCTTTCGCTTTCTTT. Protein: CSASTTGEPFAFF.

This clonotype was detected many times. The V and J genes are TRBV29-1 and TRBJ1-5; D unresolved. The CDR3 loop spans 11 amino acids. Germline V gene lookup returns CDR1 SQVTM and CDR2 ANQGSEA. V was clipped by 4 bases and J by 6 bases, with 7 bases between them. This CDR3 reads CSVGHGQPQHF. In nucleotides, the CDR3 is TGCAGCGTTGGTCACGGTCAGCCCCAGCATTTT. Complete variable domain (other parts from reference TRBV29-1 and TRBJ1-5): SAVISQKPSRDICQRGTSLTIQCQVDSQVTMMFWYRQQPGQSLTLIATANQGSEATYESGFVIDKFPISRPNLTFSTLTVSNMSPEDSSIYLCSVGHGQPQHFGDGTRLSIL.

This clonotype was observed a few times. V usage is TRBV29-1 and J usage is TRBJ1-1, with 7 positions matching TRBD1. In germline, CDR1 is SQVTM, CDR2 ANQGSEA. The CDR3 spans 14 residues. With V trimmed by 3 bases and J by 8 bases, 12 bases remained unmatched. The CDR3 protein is CSVDSGQMTYEAFF. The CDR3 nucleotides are TGCAGCGTTGATTCGGGACAGATGACCTACGAAGCTTTCTTT.

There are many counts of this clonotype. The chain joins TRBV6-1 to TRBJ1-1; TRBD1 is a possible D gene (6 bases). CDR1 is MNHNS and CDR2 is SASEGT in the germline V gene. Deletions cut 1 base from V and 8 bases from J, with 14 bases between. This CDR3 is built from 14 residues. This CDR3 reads CASSEVTGQGEAFF. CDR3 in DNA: TGTGCCAGCAGTGAAGTAACAGGCCAGGGGGAAGCTTTCTTT.

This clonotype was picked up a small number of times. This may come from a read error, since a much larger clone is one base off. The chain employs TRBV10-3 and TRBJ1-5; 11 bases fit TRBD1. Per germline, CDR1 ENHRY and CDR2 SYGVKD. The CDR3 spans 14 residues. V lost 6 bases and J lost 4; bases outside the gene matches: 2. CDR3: CAISGTGGNQPQHF. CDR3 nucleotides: TGTGCCATCAGCGGGACAGGGGGGAATCAGCCCCAGCATTTT.

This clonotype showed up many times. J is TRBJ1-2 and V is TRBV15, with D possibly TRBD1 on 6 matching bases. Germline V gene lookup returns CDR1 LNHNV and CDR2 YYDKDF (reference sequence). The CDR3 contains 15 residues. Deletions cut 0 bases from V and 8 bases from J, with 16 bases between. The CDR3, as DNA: TGTGCCACCAGCAGAGATCTAGGGGGAACGGTGGGCTACACCTTC. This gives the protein CATSRDLGGTVGYTF. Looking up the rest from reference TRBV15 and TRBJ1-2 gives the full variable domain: DAMVIQNPRYQVTQFGKPVTLSCSQTLNHNVMYWYQQKSSQAPKLLFHYYDKDFNNEADTPDNFQSRRPNTSFCFLDIRSPGLGDTAMYLCATSRDLGGTVGYTFGSGTRLTVV.

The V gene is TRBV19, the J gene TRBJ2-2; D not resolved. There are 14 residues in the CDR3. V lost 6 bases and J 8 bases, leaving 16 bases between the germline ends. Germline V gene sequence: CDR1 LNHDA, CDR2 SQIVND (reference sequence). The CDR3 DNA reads TGTGCCAGTAGCCGGCCCCATAGTGTTGGGGAGCTGTTTTTT. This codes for CASSRPHSVGELFF.

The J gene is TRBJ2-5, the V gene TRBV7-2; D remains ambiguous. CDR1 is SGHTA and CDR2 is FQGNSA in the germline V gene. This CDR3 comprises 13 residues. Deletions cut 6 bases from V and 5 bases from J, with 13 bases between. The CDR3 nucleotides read TGTGCCAGCAGACCTGGACCTATGGAGACCCAGTACTTC. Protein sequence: CASRPGPMETQYF.

CDR3 DNA: TGTGCCACCCGTTGGGGAGGGAGCTCTGGGGCCAACGTCCTGACTTTC. This translates into CATRWGGSSGANVLTF. The V and J genes are TRBV6-2 or TRBV6-3 and TRBJ2-6; 7 positions agree with TRBD2. Trimming took 10 bases from V and 0 from J; bases not matched to a gene: 9. Germline V gene sequence: CDR1 MNHEY, CDR2 SVGEGT. The CDR3 spans 16 residues.

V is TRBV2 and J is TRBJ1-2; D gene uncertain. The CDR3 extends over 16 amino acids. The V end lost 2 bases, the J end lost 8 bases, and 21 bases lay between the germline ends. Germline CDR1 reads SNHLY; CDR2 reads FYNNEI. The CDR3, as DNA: TGTGCCAGCAGTGAAAACCCGAGGCCCCAGGCGACCGGCTACACCTTC. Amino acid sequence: CASSENPRPQATGYTF. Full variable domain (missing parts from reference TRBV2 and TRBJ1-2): EPEVTQTPSHQVTQMGQEVILRCVPISNHLYFYWYRQILGQKVEFLVSFYNNEISEKSEIFDDQFSVERPDGSNFTLKIRSTKLEDSAMYFCASSENPRPQATGYTFGSGTRLTVV.

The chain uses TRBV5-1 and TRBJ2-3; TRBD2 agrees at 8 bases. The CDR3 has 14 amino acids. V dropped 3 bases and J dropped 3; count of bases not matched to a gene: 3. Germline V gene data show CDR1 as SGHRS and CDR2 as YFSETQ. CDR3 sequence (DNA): TGCGCCAGCAGCTCCCTAGCGGGTACAGATACGCAGTATTTT. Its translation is CASSSLAGTDTQYF.

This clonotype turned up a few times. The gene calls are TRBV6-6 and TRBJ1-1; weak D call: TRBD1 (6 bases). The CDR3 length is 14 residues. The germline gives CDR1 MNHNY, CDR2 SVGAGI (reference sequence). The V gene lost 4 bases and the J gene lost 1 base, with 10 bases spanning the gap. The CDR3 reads CASSSQGANTEAFF. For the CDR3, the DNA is TGTGCCAGCAGTTCACAGGGAGCGAACACTGAAGCTTTCTTT.